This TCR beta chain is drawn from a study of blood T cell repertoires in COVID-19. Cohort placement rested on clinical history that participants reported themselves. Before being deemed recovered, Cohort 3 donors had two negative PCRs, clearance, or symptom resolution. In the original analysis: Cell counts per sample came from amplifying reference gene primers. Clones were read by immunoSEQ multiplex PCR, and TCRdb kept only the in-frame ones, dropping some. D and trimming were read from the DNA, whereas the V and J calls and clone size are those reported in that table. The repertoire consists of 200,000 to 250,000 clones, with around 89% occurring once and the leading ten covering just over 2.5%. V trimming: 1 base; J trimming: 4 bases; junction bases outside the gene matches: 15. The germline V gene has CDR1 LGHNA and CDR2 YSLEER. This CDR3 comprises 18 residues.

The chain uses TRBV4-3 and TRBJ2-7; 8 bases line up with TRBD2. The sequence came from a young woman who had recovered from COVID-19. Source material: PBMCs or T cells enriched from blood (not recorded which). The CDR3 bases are TGCGCCAGCAGCCAAGGTCCTTTGAGCGGGGGAGGAGTGTACGAGCAGTACTTC. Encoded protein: CASSQGPLSGGGVYEQYF.